This paragraph reports one T cell receptor beta chain. The target antigen is unknown. Generated by immunoSEQ multiplex PCR, the TCRdb table keeps only in-frame clones and is missing some. This sample has some 90,000 clones, with around 90% found just once. Whether given at about 4 or about 12 weeks, second doses were pooled. V shed 7 bases and J shed 5 bases, with 11 bases lying between them. The germline V gene has CDR1 SNHLY and CDR2 FYNNEI. CDR3 length: 13 residues. This entry belongs to a study of T cell responses to AZD1222 COVID-19 vaccine. Overall study findings and caveats: Baseline seropositivity characterized only a handful of AZD1222 recipients.

The chain joins TRBV2 to TRBJ2-2; possible D gene TRBD1, 6 bases. The TCR sequence derives from an adult who received the AZD1222 COVID-19 vaccine. The sample in question was peripheral blood, obtained 28 days after the second AZD1222 dose. The CDR3 nucleotides read TGTGCCAGCAAACCAGGGGATACCGGGGAGCTGTTTTTT. It specifies CASKPGDTGELFF.